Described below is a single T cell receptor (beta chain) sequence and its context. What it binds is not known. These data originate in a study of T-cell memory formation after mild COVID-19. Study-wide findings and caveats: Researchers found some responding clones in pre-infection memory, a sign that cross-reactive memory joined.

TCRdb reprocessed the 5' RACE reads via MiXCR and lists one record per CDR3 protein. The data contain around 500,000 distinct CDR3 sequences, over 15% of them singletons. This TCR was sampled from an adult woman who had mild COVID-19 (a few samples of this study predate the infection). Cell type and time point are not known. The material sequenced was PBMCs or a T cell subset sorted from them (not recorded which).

CDR3 protein: CASSPQGSTGNTIYF. For the CDR3, the DNA is TGTGCCAGCAGCCCACAGGGTAGTACTGGAAACACCATATATTTT. The chain recombines TRBV7-2 with TRBJ1-3; TRBD1 might be the D (6 bases). CDR3 size: 15 residues. In germline, CDR1 is SGHTA, CDR2 FQGNSA. Trimming pared 5 bases from V and 2 bases from J, leaving 13 bases between.